Following are 32 T cell receptor beta chains from one sample sequenced in a study of T cell responses to AZD1222 COVID-19 vaccine. Only in-frame clones appear in the TCRdb table, and some are missing; sequencing was by immunoSEQ multiplex PCR. The profile shows about 150,000 clones, 80% to 95% of them singletons. Sequenced material: peripheral blood, taken 28 days after the second AZD1222 dose. Receptors were obtained from an adult who received the AZD1222 COVID-19 vaccine.

The rearrangement joins TRBV19 to TRBJ1-1; no firm D call. The CDR3 loop spans 14 amino acids. The germline V gene encodes CDR1 LNHDA and CDR2 SQIVND (reference sequence). V lost 1 base to trimming and J lost 1 base, with 7 bases between them. CDR3 DNA: TGTGCCAGTAGTATAGGGCCGAAGAACACTGAAGCTTTCTTT. It yields the protein CASSIGPKNTEAFF.

V gene TRBV5-1 combines with J gene TRBJ2-7; maybe TRBD1 (6 bases). CDR1 is SGHRS and CDR2 is YFSETQ in the germline V gene. There are 14 residues in the CDR3. V lost 2 bases and J 3 bases, leaving 12 bases between the germline ends. The CDR3 loop is CASSFTQGIYEQYF. The CDR3 DNA sequence: TGCGCCAGCAGCTTTACGCAGGGGATCTACGAGCAGTACTTC.

This clone was seen only once. The rearrangement joins TRBV9 to TRBJ2-7; possibly TRBD1 or TRBD2 for D (6 bases each). The CDR3 is made up of 14 amino acids. CDR1 SGDLS and CDR2 YYNGEE come from the germline V gene. V lost 0 bases to trimming and J lost 5 bases, with 12 bases between them. CDR3 nucleotide sequence: TGTGCCAGCAGCGTAGGGAGGGGGAGCCACGAGCAGTACTTC. Translated, it gives CASSVGRGSHEQYF.

V usage is TRBV14 and J usage is TRBJ1-5; D unresolved. V was trimmed by 5 bases and J by 7 bases, leaving 12 bases between them. Looked up from germline, CDR1 is SGHDN and CDR2 is FVKESK. The CDR3 spans 13 residues. CDR3 nucleotide sequence: TGTGCCAGCAGCTCAGGCTGGTCCCAGCCCCAGCATTTT. It yields the protein CASSSGWSQPQHF.

This CDR3 reads CASSPGTRNTGELFF. CDR3 coding DNA: TGTGCCAGCAGTCCCGGGACAAGAAACACCGGGGAGCTGTTTTTT. The V call is TRBV6-5, the J call TRBJ2-2; TRBD1 is a possible D gene (6 bases). The ends were cut back, 5 bases at V and 2 bases at J, with 12 bases in the middle. CDR1 MNHEY and CDR2 SVGAGI come from the germline V gene. This CDR3 has 15 amino acids.

The J gene is TRBJ1-1, the V gene TRBV3-1 (or the pseudogene TRBV3-2); D is unresolved. This CDR3 spans 15 amino acids. Germline loops: CDR1 LGHDT, CDR2 YNNKEL (reference sequence). The V end lost 1 base, the J end lost 1 base, and 10 bases lay between the germline ends. This CDR3 reads CASSQVGGGNTEAFF. In DNA, the CDR3 is TGTGCCAGCAGCCAAGTCGGCGGCGGGAACACTGAAGCTTTCTTT.

The chain is built from TRBV27 and TRBJ2-1, with 13 bases matching TRBD2. This CDR3 has 14 residues. Germline lookup yields CDR1 MNHEY and CDR2 SMNVEV (reference sequence). V was pared by 8 bases and J by 10 bases, with 8 bases of the junction left unmatched. CDR3 in amino acids: CASGPGLAGVEQFF. For the CDR3, the DNA is TGTGCCAGCGGCCCCGGACTAGCGGGAGTGGAGCAGTTCTTC.

The CDR3 nucleotides are TGTGCCAGCAGCCAAGGGGACTATCAGTACTTC. It encodes CASSQGDYQYF. The gene calls are TRBV3-1 (or the pseudogene TRBV3-2) and TRBJ2-5; 7 bases map to TRBD2. Germline trimming cut 1 base from V and 11 bases from J; bases unmatched to any gene: 1. The CDR3 runs 11 residues. Germline CDR1 and CDR2: LGHDT and YNNKEL (reference sequence).

The CDR3 here is CASSYTQGGGGELFF. The DNA for the CDR3 is TGTGCCAGCAGTTATACCCAGGGGGGGGGCGGGGAGCTGTTTTTT. The chain combines TRBV27 with TRBJ2-2; TRBD1 or TRBD2 may be the D gene (7 bases each). CDR1 is MNHEY, CDR2 SMNVEV, per germline (reference sequence). The V and J ends lost 4 bases and 7 bases respectively, with 16 bases between them. This CDR3 has 15 residues.

The chain has TRBV7-2 and TRBJ2-3; 8 bases match TRBD2. Germline V gene lookup returns CDR1 SGHTA and CDR2 FQGNSA. J gave up 1 base and V 5 bases, and 8 bases lay outside the gene matches. The CDR3 is 16 residues long. CDR3 DNA: TGTGCCAGCAGCCAGAACGCGGGAGGTGGCACAGATACGCAGTATTTT. It translates to CASSQNAGGGTDTQYF.

V is TRBV4-1 and J is TRBJ2-7; 9 bases map to TRBD2. Germline trimming cut 0 bases from V and 4 bases from J; bases unmatched to any gene: 7. CDR1 MGHRA and CDR2 YSYEKL come from the germline V gene. CDR3 length equals 16 residues. The CDR3 region has the DNA TGCGCCAGCAGCCAAGATCATAGCGGGAGTCGGTACGAGCAGTACTTC. It codes for CASSQDHSGSRYEQYF.

Only one count was recorded for this clone. V usage is TRBV5-1 and J usage is TRBJ1-1, with D unclear. CDR1 is SGHRS, CDR2 YFSETQ, per germline. This CDR3 region has 15 residues. The V end was cut by 0 bases, the J end by 5 bases, with 14 bases between. In DNA, the CDR3 is TGCGCCAGCAGCTTGGAATTGCTCGCGAAAACTGAAGCTTTCTTT. It yields the protein CASSLELLAKTEAFF.

This clone occurred once. In DNA form, the CDR3 reads TGTGCCAGCAGCTTGGAGCCCAGAGGGGCGCAGTATTTT. Residues: CASSLEPRGAQYF. The rearrangement links TRBV5-4 to TRBJ2-3; D possibly uses TRBD1 or TRBD2 (5 bases each). The V gene lost 0 bases and the J gene lost 10 bases, with 12 bases spanning the gap. Germline CDR1 SGHNT, CDR2 YYREEE (reference sequence). This CDR3 region has 13 residues.

This clone occurred once. The identical CDR3 is also encoded by other nucleotide sequences in the sample. The J gene is TRBJ2-1, the V gene TRBV5-1; D is undetermined. Trimming left V 0 bases short and J 1 base short, with 5 bases between. The CDR3 spans 14 residues. The germline V gene has CDR1 SGHRS and CDR2 YFSETQ. CDR3 sequence (DNA): TGCGCCAGCAGCTTGGCGGATTCCTACAATGAGCAGTTCTTC. It specifies CASSLADSYNEQFF. The variable domain in full, with the rest retrieved from reference TRBV5-1 and TRBJ2-1, is KAGVTQTPRYLIKTRGQQVTLSCSPISGHRSVSWYQQTPGQGLQFLFEYFSETQRNKGNFPGRFSGRQFSNSRSEMNVSTLELGDSALYLCASSLADSYNEQFFGPGTRLTVL.

The chain carries TRBV6-5 and TRBJ1-2, with 7 bases that match TRBD1. The J segment lost 4 bases and the V segment lost 5 bases, leaving 7 bases of the junction unmatched. This CDR3 is built from 14 residues. Germline values: CDR1 MNHEY, CDR2 SVGAGI. Here the CDR3 reads CASSQTGEGYGYTF. For the CDR3, the DNA is TGTGCCAGCAGTCAAACAGGGGAGGGCTATGGCTACACCTTC.

This clone appeared a single time. The V gene is TRBV12-3 or TRBV12-4, the J gene TRBJ1-1; TRBD1 matches at 8 bases. This CDR3 has 13 residues. Germline trimming cut 6 bases from V and 4 bases from J; bases unmatched to any gene: 4. CDR3: CASSQGAGTEAFF. The CDR3 DNA is TGTGCCAGCAGCCAGGGGGCGGGCACTGAAGCTTTCTTT.

The chain combines TRBV6-5 with TRBJ2-1; D is perhaps TRBD2 (5 bases). CDR3 length equals 15 residues. The germline V and J ends were trimmed by 5 bases and 7 bases, with 18 bases remaining between them. Germline loops: CDR1 MNHEY, CDR2 SVGAGI. The CDR3 DNA reads as TGTGCCAGCAGTCAGAGGGAGTCCTATGCTAATGAGCAGTTCTTC. It codes for CASSQRESYANEQFF.

This clone was seen only once. An end of the junction differs from the germline gene, which may be a read error. The chain joins TRBV7-9 to TRBJ1-4, with 8 bases lining up with TRBD1. From germline, CDR1 is SEHNR and CDR2 FQNEAQ (reference sequence). The CDR3 runs to 12 residues. The CDR3 loop reads CASSLGGTGDHF. CDR3 DNA: TGTGCCAGCAGCTTAGGCGGGACAGGAGATCATTTT.

This chain joins TRBV25-1 and TRBJ2-7; 7 nucleotides line up with TRBD1. Trimming took 6 bases from V and 3 from J; bases not matched to a gene: 8. The CDR3 contains 14 residues. Germline CDR1 is MGHDK and CDR2 is SYGVNS. CDR3 nucleotides: TGTGCCAGCAGCTTGACAGGGTTAGGCTACGAGCAGTACTTC. Protein sequence: CASSLTGLGYEQYF.

V gene TRBV19 combines with J gene TRBJ2-7; 12 bases map to TRBD1. Germline assignment: CDR1 LNHDA and CDR2 SQIVND (reference sequence). The CDR3 extends over 15 amino acids. Losses at the gene ends were 3 bases for V and 3 bases for J; bases not matched to a gene: 3. The CDR3: CASSIGTGGFYEQYF. CDR3 nucleotides: TGTGCCAGTAGTATCGGGACAGGGGGCTTCTACGAGCAGTACTTC.

DNA of the CDR3: TGTGCCAGCAGCTTGGCGCGGGAGCTTTCCGAGACCCAGTACTTC. Translating it yields CASSLARELSETQYF. The chain carries TRBV5-4 and TRBJ2-5; 7 bases match TRBD2. CDR3 size: 15 residues. Germline-derived CDR1 and CDR2 are SGHNT and YYREEE (reference sequence). V was pared by 0 bases and J by 5 bases, with 7 bases of the junction left unmatched.

V usage is TRBV2 and J usage is TRBJ2-7, with D unresolved. The CDR3 contains 14 residues. The germline V and J ends were trimmed by 2 bases and 6 bases, with 14 bases remaining between them. CDR1 is SNHLY, CDR2 FYNNEI, per germline. The CDR3 region is CASSEQAALSEQYF. In DNA form, the CDR3 reads TGTGCCAGCAGTGAACAGGCCGCCCTTAGCGAGCAGTACTTC.

This chain links TRBV2 with TRBJ1-1, with a weak D call TRBD1 (5 bases). The CDR3 totals 14 residues. V gave up 3 bases and J gave up 1 base, with 9 bases separating them. CDR1 SNHLY and CDR2 FYNNEI come from the germline V gene. The CDR3, as DNA: TGTGCCAGCAGTGACGGACATAAGAACACTGAAGCTTTCTTT. Translated: CASSDGHKNTEAFF.

This CDR3 reads CASSEALAGGVFWHNEQFF. DNA for the CDR3: TGTGCCAGCAGCGAAGCACTAGCGGGAGGAGTATTCTGGCACAATGAGCAGTTCTTC. The rearrangement joins TRBV21-1 to TRBJ2-1; TRBD2 was called by the table and not checked on the DNA. TRBV21-1 is recorded as a pseudogene. The CDR3 runs 19 residues.

This clone was observed a single time. The CDR3 region has the DNA TGCGCCAGCAGCCCTCAGGGGGCGGTCAATGAGCAGTTCTTC. Translated, it gives CASSPQGAVNEQFF. The chain joins TRBV5-1 to TRBJ2-1; 8 bases fit TRBD1. Trimming removed 4 bases from V and 6 bases from J; junction bases left unmatched: 6. The CDR3 loop spans 14 amino acids. The germline CDR1 and CDR2 sequences are SGHRS and YFSETQ.

The CDR3 DNA reads as TGTGCCAGCAGTGAAGGTTTAAGTCAGCCCCAGCATTTT. Translation: CASSEGLSQPQHF. V gene TRBV25-1 combines with J gene TRBJ1-5; no clear D gene. The germline V gene has CDR1 MGHDK and CDR2 SYGVNS. This CDR3 is 13 amino acids long. The V and J ends lost 2 bases and 6 bases respectively, with 8 bases between them.

The rearrangement links TRBV27 to TRBJ1-1; unclear D gene. This CDR3 spans 14 amino acids. Deletions cut 0 bases from V and 1 base from J, with 6 bases between. Per the germline V gene, CDR1 is MNHEY and CDR2 is SMNVEV (reference sequence). This CDR3 reads CASSLSPGNTEAFF. The CDR3 coding sequence is TGTGCCAGCAGTTTATCACCGGGGAACACTGAAGCTTTCTTT.

The chain is built from TRBV2 and TRBJ1-4, with unresolved D. The germline V gene has CDR1 SNHLY and CDR2 FYNNEI. The V gene lost 5 bases and the J gene lost 5 bases, with 18 bases spanning the gap. The CDR3 extends over 16 amino acids. Here the CDR3 reads CASSLNGLLGNEKLFF. The CDR3, as DNA: TGTGCCAGCAGTCTAAATGGACTTTTAGGGAATGAAAAACTGTTTTTT.

This chain connects TRBV19 to TRBJ2-5; 7 nucleotides align to TRBD1. J gave up 4 bases and V 1 base, and 6 bases lay outside the gene matches. Germline CDR1 and CDR2: LNHDA and SQIVND (reference sequence). The CDR3 totals 15 residues. CDR3 protein: CASSIVRQGRETQYF. In nucleotides, the CDR3 is TGTGCCAGTAGTATAGTAAGACAGGGCAGAGAGACCCAGTACTTC.

The V call is TRBV30, the J call TRBJ2-5; D gene uncertain. Germline V gene data show CDR1 as GTSNPN and CDR2 as SVGIG (reference sequence). This CDR3 region has 13 residues. The V end lost 1 base, the J end lost 2 bases, and 8 bases lay between the germline ends. Here the CDR3 reads CAWSAQAQETQYF. The CDR3 nucleotides are TGTGCCTGGAGTGCCCAGGCTCAAGAGACCCAGTACTTC. Looking up the rest from reference TRBV30 and TRBJ2-5 gives the full variable domain: SQTIHQWPATLVQPVGSPLSLECTVEGTSNPNLYWYRQAAGRGLQLLFYSVGIGQISSEVPQNLSASRPQDRQFILSSKKLLLSDSGFYLCAWSAQAQETQYFGPGTRLLVL.

CDR3 protein: CASSPIADSYEQYF. The CDR3 DNA reads TGTGCCAGCTCACCAATAGCGGACTCCTACGAGCAGTACTTC. This chain uses TRBV18 with TRBJ2-7, with D perhaps TRBD2 (6 bases). Trimming removed 2 bases from V and 0 bases from J, with 8 bases in between. Germline V gene data show CDR1 as KGHSH and CDR2 as LQKENI. This CDR3 comprises 14 residues.

This clone turned up a few times. The chain joins TRBV10-2 to TRBJ2-7; 7 bases agree with TRBD2. With 7 bases clipped from V and 3 bases from J, the junction kept 9 bases outside the gene matches. Germline loops: CDR1 WSHSY, CDR2 SAAADI. There are 14 residues in the CDR3. The CDR3 loop is CASKAASGFYEQYF. CDR3 nucleotides: TGCGCCAGCAAGGCGGCTAGCGGTTTCTACGAGCAGTACTTC.